The T cell receptor (beta chain) described here comes from a study of cytomegalovirus exposure and HLA in healthy donors. Primers: 60 Vbeta forward and 13 Jbeta reverse. Profiling relied on immunoSEQ multiplex PCR, and the TCRdb table lists in-frame clones only, not all of them. The sample has 100,000 to 150,000 clones, around 78% seen once; the top ten hold 6.3%. This clone was detected a few times. Its matching antigen is unknown. Study-wide findings and caveats: The study flagged roughly 160 TCR beta chains as cytomegalovirus-associated.

CDR3 length: 15 residues. Trimming removed 1 base from V and 4 bases from J; junction bases left unmatched: 3. Per germline, CDR1 LNHDA and CDR2 SQIVND (reference sequence). The chain has TRBV19 and TRBJ2-3, with 9 bases matching TRBD1. The origin of this receptor is a woman aged 40 to 50 in good health and CMV-seronegative. Input material: PBMCs. The CDR3 region is CASSIGQGGADTQYF. The CDR3 nucleotides are TGTGCCAGTAGTATAGGACAGGGGGGAGCAGATACGCAGTATTTT.